The entry below describes one T cell receptor (beta chain). Its antigen is unidentified. This sample is part of a study of monozygotic twins with inflammatory bowel disease. The CDR3 loop spans 13 amino acids. Overall study findings and caveats: Against healthy co-twins, IBD patients had lower TCRbeta diversity (measured by inverse Simpson). No detectable difference in repertoire similarity separated concordant from discordant twins, possibly as a result of limited power.

With the 5' RACE reads reprocessed, TCRdb shows one record per CDR3 protein and no DNA. The sample's table shows roughly 150,000 distinct CDR3 sequences. The sequencing sample was made of blood. The J gene is TRBJ2-5, the V gene TRBV12-3 or TRBV12-4; with no DNA, the TCRdb D assignment of TRBD1 cannot be verified. The TCR sequence derives from a human donor with ulcerative colitis or Crohn's disease, or a healthy co-twin of an affected twin (not recorded which). The CDR3: CASTPDSGAVQYF.